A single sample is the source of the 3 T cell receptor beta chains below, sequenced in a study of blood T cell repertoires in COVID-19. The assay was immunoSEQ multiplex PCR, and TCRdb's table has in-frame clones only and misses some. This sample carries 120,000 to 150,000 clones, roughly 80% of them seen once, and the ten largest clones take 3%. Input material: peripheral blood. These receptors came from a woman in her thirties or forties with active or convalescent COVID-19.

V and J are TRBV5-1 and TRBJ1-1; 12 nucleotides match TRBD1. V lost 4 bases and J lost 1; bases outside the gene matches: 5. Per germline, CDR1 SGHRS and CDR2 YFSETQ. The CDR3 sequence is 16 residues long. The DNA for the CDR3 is TGCGCCAGCAGCATTGGGGGACAGGGGGCGAACACTGAAGCTTTCTTT. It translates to CASSIGGQGANTEAFF.

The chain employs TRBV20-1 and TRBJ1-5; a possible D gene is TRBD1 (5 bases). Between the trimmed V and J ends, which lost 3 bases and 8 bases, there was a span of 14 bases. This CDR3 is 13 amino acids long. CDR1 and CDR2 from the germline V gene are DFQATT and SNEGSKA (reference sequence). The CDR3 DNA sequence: TGCAGTGCTAGTGGCGGGGCGGGGAAGCCCCAGCATTTT. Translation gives CSASGGAGKPQHF.

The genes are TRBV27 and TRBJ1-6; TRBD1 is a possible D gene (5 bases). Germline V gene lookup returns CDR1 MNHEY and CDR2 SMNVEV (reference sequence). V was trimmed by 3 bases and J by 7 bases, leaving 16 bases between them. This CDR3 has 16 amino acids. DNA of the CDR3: TGTGCCAGCAGTTTTCTTACGCGGGGGATCAATTCACCCCTCCACTTT. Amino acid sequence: CASSFLTRGINSPLHF.